Included here is one TCR beta chain sequence, with context. This sample is drawn from a study of OX40 agonist ivuxolimab in advanced cancers. V dropped 1 base and J dropped 4 bases, with 8 bases sitting between them. There are 13 residues in the CDR3. Germline V CDR1 and CDR2: SGHVS, FQNEAQ. Profiled with immunoSEQ multiplex PCR; TCRdb holds only in-frame clones, not every one. Of 15,000 to 20,000 clones listed, 84% are singletons. The chain links TRBV7-8 to TRBJ2-7; the D call may be TRBD1 or TRBD2 (5 bases each). The sequence derives from an adult with an advanced solid tumor such as melanoma, head and neck, liver or kidney cancer. The sequences come from CD4+ or CD8+ T cells sorted from blood, collected in a trial of the OX40 agonist ivuxolimab. The CDR3 region is CASSLGDGYEQYF. CDR3 DNA: TGTGCCAGCAGCTTAGGGGACGGATACGAGCAGTACTTC.